This TCR beta chain was documented in a study of shared clonotypes between healthy human individuals. Study in general: Each donor contributed plates that comprised three CD4 naive, three CD4 memory, two CD8 naive and one CD8 memory.

This CDR3 comprises 15 residues. CDR1 SEHNR and CDR2 FQNEAQ come from the germline V gene (reference sequence). Trimming removed 0 bases from V and 2 bases from J, with 8 bases in between. Sequencing used immunoSEQ multiplex PCR; TCRdb keeps in-frame clones, though not all of them. The sample holds some 1.4 million clones, roughly 96% seen once. The donors were adults (healthy and HIV-negative) with no recent acute infections or vaccinations. The rearrangement links TRBV7-9 to TRBJ1-5; D might be TRBD1 (6 bases). This clonotype was obtained from a man between 25 and 39 years old in good health. Material for sequencing was naive CD4+ T cells sorted from blood. Specified subset: CD45RA+ positively selected. The CDR3 here is CASSLAAGGNQPQHF. In nucleotides, the CDR3 is TGTGCCAGCAGCTTAGCGGCAGGGGGCAATCAGCCCCAGCATTTT.